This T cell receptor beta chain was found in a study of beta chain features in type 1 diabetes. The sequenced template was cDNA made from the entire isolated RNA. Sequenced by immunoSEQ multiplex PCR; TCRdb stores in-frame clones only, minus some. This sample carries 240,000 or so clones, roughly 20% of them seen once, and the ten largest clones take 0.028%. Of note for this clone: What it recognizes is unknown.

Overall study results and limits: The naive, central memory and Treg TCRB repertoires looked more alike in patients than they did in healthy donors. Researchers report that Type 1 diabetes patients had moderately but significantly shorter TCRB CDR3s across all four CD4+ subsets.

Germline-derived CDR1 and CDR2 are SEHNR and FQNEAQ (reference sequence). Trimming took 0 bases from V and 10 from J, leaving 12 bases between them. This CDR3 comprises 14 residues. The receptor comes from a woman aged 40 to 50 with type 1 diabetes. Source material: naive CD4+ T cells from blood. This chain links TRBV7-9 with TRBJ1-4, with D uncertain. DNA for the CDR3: TGTGCCAGCAGCTTAGCCTTCGAGGCTGGAAAACTGTTTTTT. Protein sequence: CASSLAFEAGKLFF. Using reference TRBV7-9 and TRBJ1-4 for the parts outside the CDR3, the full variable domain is DTGVSQNPRHKITKRGQNVTFRCDPISEHNRLYWYRQTLGQGPEFLTYFQNEAQLEKSRLLSDRFSAERPKGSFSTLEIQRTEQGDSAMYLCASSLAFEAGKLFFGSGTQLSVL.